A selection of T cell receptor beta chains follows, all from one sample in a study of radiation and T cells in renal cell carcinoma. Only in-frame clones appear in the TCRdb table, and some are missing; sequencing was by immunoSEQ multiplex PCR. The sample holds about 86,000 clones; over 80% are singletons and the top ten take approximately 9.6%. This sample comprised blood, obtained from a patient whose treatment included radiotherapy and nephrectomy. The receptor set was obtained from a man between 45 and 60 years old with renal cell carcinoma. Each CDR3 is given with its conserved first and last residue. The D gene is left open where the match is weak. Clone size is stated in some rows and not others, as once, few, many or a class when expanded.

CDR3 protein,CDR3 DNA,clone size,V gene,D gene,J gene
CASSPASGGLSYEQYF,TGTGCCAGCTCACCAGCTAGCGGGGGGCTTTCCTACGAGCAGTACTTC,NA,TRBV18,TRBD2,TRBJ2-7
CASSQAGLVRDTQYF,TGCGCCAGCAGCCAGGCAGGACTAGTAAGGGATACGCAGTATTTT,NA,TRBV4-1,TRBD2,TRBJ2-3
CASSSPTRYSYEQYF,TGTGCCAGCAGCTCTCCGACTAGGTACTCCTACGAGCAGTACTTC,NA,TRBV7-8,NA,TRBJ2-7
CASGSSGNTIYF,TGTGCTAGTGGTTCCTCTGGAAACACCATATATTTT,NA,TRBV12-5,NA,TRBJ1-3
CASSYEGGAGNTIYF,TGTGCCAGCAGTTATGAGGGGGGAGCTGGAAACACCATATATTTT,NA,TRBV6-6,NA,TRBJ1-3
CASRRPSSNSPEQYF,TGTGCCAGCAGGCGCCCCAGCAGTAATTCCCCCGAGCAGTACTTC,NA,TRBV6-5,NA,TRBJ2-7
CASSRDRPYEQYF,TGCGCCAGCAGTCGGGACAGGCCCTACGAGCAGTACTTC,NA,TRBV23-1,TRBD1,TRBJ2-7
CASSVQTMNTEAFF,TGTGCCAGCAGTGTACAGACCATGAACACTGAAGCTTTCTTT,NA,TRBV2,NA,TRBJ1-1
CASSSTGDSPLHF,TGTGCCAGCAGTTCGACAGGGGATTCACCCCTCCACTTT,NA,TRBV27,TRBD1,TRBJ1-6
CASSSRQSVSNQPQHF,TGTGCCAGCAGTTCCCGACAGAGCGTTAGCAATCAGCCCCAGCATTTT,NA,TRBV6-5,NA,TRBJ1-5
CTSSQVGCSGGNEQFF,TGCACCAGCAGCCAAGTAGGTTGCTCAGGCGGTAATGAGCAGTTCTTC,NA,TRBV1,NA,TRBJ2-1
CAIKPGLEDGYTF,TGTGCCATCAAGCCAGGTCTAGAGGATGGCTACACCTTC,few,TRBV10-3,NA,TRBJ1-2
CASTLTGTSHNEQFF,TGCGCCAGCACCTTAACCGGGACTAGCCACAATGAGCAGTTCTTC,few,TRBV5-1,TRBD2,TRBJ2-1
CASSLIGSSNQPQHF,TGTGCCAGCAGCTTAATAGGGTCTAGCAATCAGCCCCAGCATTTT,NA,TRBV7-2,NA,TRBJ1-5
CASSNGRVGGYEQYF,TGTGCCAGCAGTAATGGGAGGGTTGGGGGCTACGAGCAGTACTTC,NA,TRBV6-5,TRBD2,TRBJ2-7
CASSASGGNSPGELFF,TGTGCCAGCAGCGCAAGCGGGGGTAATTCCCCCGGGGAGCTGTTTTTT,NA,TRBV7-3,TRBD2,TRBJ2-2
CASSSRRPGQGRTDTQYF,TGTGCCAGCAGCTCACGGAGACCGGGACAGGGCCGCACAGATACGCAGTATTTT,NA,TRBV7-9,TRBD1,TRBJ2-3